Shown below are 11 T cell receptor beta chains from a single sample sequenced in a study of blood T cells in healthy people across ages. A second PCR, run for about 6 to 11 cycles, used a sample-barcoded 5' primer plus a J-beta primer mix. One entry per CDR3 protein results from TCRdb running MiXCR on the 5' RACE reads. The repertoire includes about 1.4 million distinct CDR3 sequences, approximately 60% of them detected once, and roughly 7% sits in the top ten. The specimen sequenced was blood. The origin of the receptors is a man between 18 and 29 years old in good health.

This clonotype showed up just a few times. This rearrangement joins TRBV5-1 to TRBJ2-3; TRBD2 agrees at 13 bases. V lost 4 bases and J lost 6; bases outside the gene matches: 5. The germline gives CDR1 SGHRS, CDR2 YFSETQ. The CDR3 has 15 residues. The CDR3 reads CASSEGLAGRDTQYF. The CDR3 bases are TGCGCCAGCAGCGAGGGACTAGCGGGGAGGGATACGCAGTATTTT.

The V call is TRBV24-1, the J call TRBJ2-5, with 7 bases that match TRBD1. After removal of 4 bases from V and 0 bases from J, the junction contained 10 bases not matched to a gene. The CDR3 has 17 residues. In germline, CDR1 is KGHDR, CDR2 SFDVKD. The CDR3 bases are TGTGCCACCAGTGAAGTCAACCCAGGACAGGACCAAGAGACCCAGTACTTC. Residues: CATSEVNPGQDQETQYF.

This clonotype was counted between two and nine times. The chain links TRBV7-2 to TRBJ1-2; D may be TRBD1 (5 bases). Germline values: CDR1 SGHTA, CDR2 FQGNSA. The CDR3 sequence is 16 residues long. Trimming left V 2 bases short and J 3 bases short, with 16 bases between. CDR3 sequence (DNA): TGTGCCAGCAGCTTATTGGGGGGTGGGGGGGACTATGGCTACACCTTC. Protein sequence: CASSLLGGGGDYGYTF.

The chain is built from TRBV7-9 and TRBJ2-2, with D maybe TRBD1 (6 bases). Trimming took off 3 bases at V and 4 bases at J, with 12 bases between the two ends. In germline, CDR1 is SEHNR, CDR2 FQNEAQ (reference sequence). The CDR3 sequence is 15 residues long. The chain's CDR3 is CASSFPGQLTGELFF. CDR3 DNA: TGTGCCAGCAGCTTCCCGGGACAACTCACCGGGGAGCTGTTTTTT.

Here the CDR3 reads CASSQARGGLTDTQYF. CDR3 nucleotides: TGTGCCAGCAGTCAGGCTCGCGGGGGGCTCACAGATACGCAGTATTTT. The rearrangement joins TRBV12-3 or TRBV12-4 to TRBJ2-3; TRBD2 matches 8 bases. The CDR3 is 16 amino acids. V lost 5 bases, J lost 2 bases, and 9 bases stayed unmatched.

This chain joins TRBV6-2 or TRBV6-3 and TRBJ2-3; D call uncertain. Germline lookup yields CDR1 MNHEY and CDR2 SVGEGT. The CDR3 consists of 12 residues. V was trimmed by 8 bases and J by 5 bases, leaving 11 bases between them. CDR3 in DNA: TGTGCCAGCGGCCCTTTCCGAGATACGCAGTATTTT. Amino acid sequence: CASGPFRDTQYF.

DNA for the CDR3: TGTGCCAGCAGTATACCCGGGACATTTCACGAGCAGTACTTC. It translates to CASSIPGTFHEQYF. V usage is TRBV27 and J usage is TRBJ2-7, with D possibly being TRBD1 (6 bases). Germline values: CDR1 MNHEY, CDR2 SMNVEV (reference sequence). V gave up 5 bases and J gave up 5 bases, with 16 bases separating them. The CDR3 has 14 amino acids.

The chain has TRBV27 and TRBJ1-2; a weak D match, TRBD1 (6 bases). Per the germline V gene, CDR1 is MNHEY and CDR2 is SMNVEV (reference sequence). This CDR3 is 14 amino acids long. The ends were cut back, 4 bases at V and 7 bases at J, with 16 bases in the middle. CDR3 in amino acids: CASSSHRGALGYTF. CDR3 coding DNA: TGTGCCAGCAGTTCCCACCGGGGGGCCCTTGGCTACACCTTC.

V is TRBV20-1 and J is TRBJ2-7; 9 nucleotides line up with TRBD2. The ends lost 7 bases at V and 4 bases at J; junction bases unmatched: 11. The CDR3 is 14 residues long. In germline, CDR1 is DFQATT, CDR2 SNEGSKA (reference sequence). This CDR3 is CSVRGGGGGYEQYF. The DNA of the CDR3 is TGCAGTGTCCGAGGTGGCGGGGGGGGATACGAGCAGTACTTC.

This sequence joins TRBV2 and TRBJ2-7, with 10 nucleotides matching TRBD2. Germline-derived CDR1 and CDR2 are SNHLY and FYNNEI. CDR3 length: 16 residues. V was pared by 6 bases and J by 7 bases, with 15 bases of the junction left unmatched. CDR3 nucleotide sequence: TGTGCCAGCAGCGATCCGGGACTAGCGCCCCACAATGAGCAGTACTTC. Amino acid sequence: CASSDPGLAPHNEQYF.

The chain couples TRBV29-1 to TRBJ2-7; a possible D gene is TRBD2 (6 bases). CDR1 is SQVTM, CDR2 ANQGSEA, per germline. V was cut by 4 bases and J by 4 bases, with 26 bases left in between. The CDR3 is 17 residues long. The CDR3 loop reads CSVGSTALREKWYEQYF. DNA for the CDR3: TGCAGCGTTGGATCCACCGCTCTACGGGAGAAATGGTACGAGCAGTACTTC.